This T cell receptor beta chain was captured in a study of blood T cell repertoires in COVID-19. Background on the study: Samples of COVID-19 (acute and convalescent) were obtained from the United States, Italy and Spain. PBMCs, B-cell-depleted T cells, or T cells provided the cDNA or gDNA that made up the material.

Per germline, CDR1 KGHSH and CDR2 LQKENI. The CDR3 is 14 amino acids. V was trimmed by 2 bases and J by 4 bases, leaving 11 bases between them. Authors' data handling: Reference gene primer amplification in the assay estimated nucleated cell counts. The assay was immunoSEQ multiplex PCR, and TCRdb's table has in-frame clones only and misses some. That table furnishes V, J and clone size, whereas the DNA furnished D and trimming. The data show about 120,000 clones, under 95% seen once. Sequencing was done on a sample of peripheral blood. This chain connects TRBV18 to TRBJ2-5; D is undetermined. The TCR comes from a man over 45 with active COVID-19. CDR3 region: CASSPELVTETQYF. The CDR3 DNA reads TGTGCCAGCTCACCAGAACTCGTTACAGAGACCCAGTACTTC. Filled out from reference TRBV18 and TRBJ2-5, the complete variable domain reads NAGVMQNPRHLVRRRGQEARLRCSPMKGHSHVYWYRQLPEEGLKFMVYLQKENIIDESGMPKERFSAEFPKEGPSILRIQQVVRGDSAAYFCASSPELVTETQYFGPGTRLLVL.